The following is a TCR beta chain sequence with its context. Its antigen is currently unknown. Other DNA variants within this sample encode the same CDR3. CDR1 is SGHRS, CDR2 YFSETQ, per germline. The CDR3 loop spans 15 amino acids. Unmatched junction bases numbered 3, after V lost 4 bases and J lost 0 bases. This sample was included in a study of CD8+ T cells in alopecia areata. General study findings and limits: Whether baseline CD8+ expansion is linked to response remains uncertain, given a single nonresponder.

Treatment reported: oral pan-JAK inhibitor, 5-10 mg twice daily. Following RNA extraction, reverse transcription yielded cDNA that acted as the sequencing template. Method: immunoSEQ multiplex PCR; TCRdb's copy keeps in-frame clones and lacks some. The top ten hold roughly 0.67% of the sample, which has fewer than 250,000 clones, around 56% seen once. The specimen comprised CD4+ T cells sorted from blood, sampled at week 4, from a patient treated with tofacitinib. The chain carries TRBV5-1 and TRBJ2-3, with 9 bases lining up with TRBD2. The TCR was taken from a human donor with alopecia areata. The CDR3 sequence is CASSVTSGSTDTQYF. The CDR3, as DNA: TGCGCCAGCAGCGTCACTAGCGGGAGCACAGATACGCAGTATTTT.